Listed here are 8 T cell receptor beta chains from one sample, sequenced in a study of blood T cell repertoires in COVID-19 (dated by TCRdb to about 2020). Libraries were built with the immunoSEQ multiplex PCR assay. The clones in this table, taken by TCRdb from immuneACCESS, are in-frame only. Not every clone is retained; where verified, under half of the shortfall comes from an unresolved V gene, and the cause of the rest is unknown. The sample includes about 130,000 clones, with around four fifths observed a single time. The top ten hold around 6% of the sample. Sequencing input: PBMCs or T cells enriched from blood (not recorded which). The receptors stem from a woman in her 50s who had recovered from COVID-19.

Points on this clone: The same CDR3 can be traced to other DNA sequences in this sample. V is TRBV29-1 and J is TRBJ1-1; D not certain. Trimming pared 6 bases from V and 1 base from J, leaving 3 bases between. Looked up from germline, CDR1 is SQVTM and CDR2 is ANQGSEA. The CDR3 sequence is 10 residues long. Here the CDR3 DNA reads TGCAGCGTCCAGAACACTGAAGCTTTCTTT. As protein: CSVQNTEAFF.

The genes are TRBV9 and TRBJ2-2; a possible D gene is TRBD2 (6 bases). The CDR3 is made up of 16 amino acids. The V gene lost 0 bases and the J gene lost 0 bases, with 9 bases spanning the gap. The germline gives CDR1 SGDLS, CDR2 YYNGEE. The CDR3 is CASSVGGTANTGELFF. CDR3 in DNA: TGTGCCAGCAGCGTAGGGGGGACTGCGAACACCGGGGAGCTGTTTTTT.

V usage is TRBV28 and J usage is TRBJ1-4; TRBD1 aligns across 8 bases. Germline V gene lookup returns CDR1 MDHEN and CDR2 SYDVKM. The CDR3 is made up of 14 amino acids. Trimming removed 7 bases from V and 7 bases from J; junction bases left unmatched: 8. The CDR3 loop is CASIRQGPGEKLFF. CDR3 nucleotide sequence: TGTGCCAGCATTAGACAGGGGCCAGGTGAAAAACTGTTTTTT.

V gene TRBV12-5 combines with J gene TRBJ2-3; D gene uncertain. This CDR3 contains 14 residues. Germline CDR1 and CDR2: LGHNT and FRNRAP. Between the trimmed V and J ends, which lost 1 base and 0 bases, there was a span of 5 bases. The CDR3 nucleotides are TGTGCTAGTGGTTTGGGACTTAGCACAGATACGCAGTATTTT. Translated: CASGLGLSTDTQYF.

The chain links TRBV11-3 to TRBJ2-5; 7 positions agree with TRBD2. The trim removed 5 bases at V and 1 base at J, leaving 7 bases unmatched. Germline values: CDR1 SGHNT, CDR2 YENEEA. This CDR3 comprises 15 residues. The DNA for the CDR3 is TGTGCCAGCAGCCTGGGGGGGACTACCCAAGAGACCCAGTACTTC. It specifies CASSLGGTTQETQYF.

Only a few counts were recorded for this clone. One junction end does not reproduce the germline sequence, and a read error may be involved. The rearrangement links TRBV28 to TRBJ1-1; possible D gene TRBD1, 6 bases. CDR1 and CDR2 (germline): MDHEN, SYDVKM. CDR3 size: 15 residues. CDR3 loop: CASSLNLQGNAEAFF. For the CDR3, the DNA is TGTGCCAGCAGTTTAAACCTTCAGGGGAACGCTGAAGCTTTCTTT.

The V gene is TRBV7-2, the J gene TRBJ1-5; D unclear. The CDR3 runs to 12 residues. V lost 7 bases and J lost 2, with 6 bases in between. Looked up from germline, CDR1 is SGHTA and CDR2 is FQGNSA. In DNA form, the CDR3 reads TGTGCCAGCAACCGGGGCAATCAGCCCCAGCATTTT. This codes for CASNRGNQPQHF.

This clone has just a few counts. The chain couples TRBV6-5 to TRBJ2-5, with 11 positions matching TRBD2. CDR1 and CDR2 from the germline V gene are MNHEY and SVGAGI. Germline trimming cut 6 bases from V and 7 bases from J; bases unmatched to any gene: 10. This CDR3 spans 15 amino acids. The DNA of the CDR3 is TGTGCCAGCAGGCCTAGCGGGGGGCCTCCTTCGACCCAGTACTTC. It translates to CASRPSGGPPSTQYF.